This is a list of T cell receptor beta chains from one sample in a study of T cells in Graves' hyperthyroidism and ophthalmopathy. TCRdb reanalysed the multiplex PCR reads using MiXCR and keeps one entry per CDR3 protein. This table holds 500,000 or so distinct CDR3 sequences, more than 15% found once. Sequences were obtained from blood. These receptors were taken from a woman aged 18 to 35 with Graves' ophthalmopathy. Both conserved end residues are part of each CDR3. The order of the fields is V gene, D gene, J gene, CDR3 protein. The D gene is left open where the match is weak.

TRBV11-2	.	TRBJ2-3	CASSLPRPTDTQYF
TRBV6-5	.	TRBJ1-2	CASSYSQGYGYTF
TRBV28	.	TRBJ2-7	CASSLPGGDSYEQYF
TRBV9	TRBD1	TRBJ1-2	CASSVVWVGDRVVGGYTF
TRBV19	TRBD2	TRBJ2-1	CASSIILADYNEQFF
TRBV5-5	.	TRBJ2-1	CASSPVGHYNEQFF
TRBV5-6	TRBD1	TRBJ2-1	CAGGQGAYNEQFF
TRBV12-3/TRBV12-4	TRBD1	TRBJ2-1	CASSPGQGIYNEQFF
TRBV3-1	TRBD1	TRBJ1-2	CASSRAGTDNNGYTF
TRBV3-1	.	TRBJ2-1	CASSKGLGAYNEQFF
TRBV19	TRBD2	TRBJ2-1	CASGLAAGSSYNEQFF
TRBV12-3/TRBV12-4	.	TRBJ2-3	CASSFDLRSDTQYF
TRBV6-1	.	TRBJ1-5	CASSDSETYRGNQPQHF
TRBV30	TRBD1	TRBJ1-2	CASSPGTGVGYTF
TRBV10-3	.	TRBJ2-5	CAISEGRDRNQETQYF
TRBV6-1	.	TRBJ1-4	CASSLGTREKLFF
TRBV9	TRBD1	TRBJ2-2	CASSPRTGISTGELFF
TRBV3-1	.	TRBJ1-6	CASSQDRGDTTESPLHF
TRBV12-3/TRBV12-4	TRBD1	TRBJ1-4	CASSLGQTQNEKLFF
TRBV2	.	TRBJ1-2	CASGEAPGRDGYTF
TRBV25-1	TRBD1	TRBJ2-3	CASSESGTGGLSSTDTQYF
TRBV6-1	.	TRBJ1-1	CAERGTLNTEAFF
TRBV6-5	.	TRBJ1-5	CASSYAGQNQPQHF
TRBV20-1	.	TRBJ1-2	CSARQPYGYTF
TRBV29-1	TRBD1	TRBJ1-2	CSVEDRKNYGYTF
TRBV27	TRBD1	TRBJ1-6	CASSLRDRGLPLHF
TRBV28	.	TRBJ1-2	CASSLRAVKGYTF
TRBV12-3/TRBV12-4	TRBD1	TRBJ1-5	CASSSSGTGGGQPQHF
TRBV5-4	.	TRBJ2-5	CASSLGVQATQETQYF
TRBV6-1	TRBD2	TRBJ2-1	CASRGTSGGSYNEQFF
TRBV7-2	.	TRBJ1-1	CASRLARQVNTEAFF
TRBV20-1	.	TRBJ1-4	CSARDLDEGEKLFF
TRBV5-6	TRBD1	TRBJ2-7	CASRPRDRVTYEQYF
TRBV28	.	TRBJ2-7	CASSYGSSPEQYF
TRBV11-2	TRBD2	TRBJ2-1	CASSRTTSGTGEQFF
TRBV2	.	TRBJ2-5	CASSAAGPNGKTQYF
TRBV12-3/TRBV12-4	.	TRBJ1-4	CASKAGGANEKLFF
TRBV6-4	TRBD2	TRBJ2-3	CASSPGLADTDTQYF
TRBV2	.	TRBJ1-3	CASGPGPSSGNTIYF
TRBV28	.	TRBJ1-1	CASSSPMRQQAFF
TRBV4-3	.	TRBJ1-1	CASSPSPGSHTEAFF
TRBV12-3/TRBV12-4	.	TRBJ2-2	CASSPGLNTGELFF